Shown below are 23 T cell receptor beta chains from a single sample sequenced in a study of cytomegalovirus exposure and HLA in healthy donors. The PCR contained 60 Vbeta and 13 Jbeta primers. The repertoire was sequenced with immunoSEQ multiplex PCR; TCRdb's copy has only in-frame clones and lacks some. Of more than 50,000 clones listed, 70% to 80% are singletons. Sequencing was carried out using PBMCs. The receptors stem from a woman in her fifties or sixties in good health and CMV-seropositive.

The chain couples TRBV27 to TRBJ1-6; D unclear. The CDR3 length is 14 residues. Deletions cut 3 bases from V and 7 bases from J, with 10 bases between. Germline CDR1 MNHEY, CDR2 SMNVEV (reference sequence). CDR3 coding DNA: TGTGCCAGCAGTTTTGGCCCTCTGAATTCACCCCTCCACTTT. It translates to CASSFGPLNSPLHF.

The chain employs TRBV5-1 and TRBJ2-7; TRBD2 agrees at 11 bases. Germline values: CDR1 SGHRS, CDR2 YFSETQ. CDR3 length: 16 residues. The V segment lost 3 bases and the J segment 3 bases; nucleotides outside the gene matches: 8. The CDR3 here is CASSYQLAGDFYEQYF. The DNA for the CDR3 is TGCGCCAGCAGCTACCAACTAGCGGGGGATTTCTACGAGCAGTACTTC.

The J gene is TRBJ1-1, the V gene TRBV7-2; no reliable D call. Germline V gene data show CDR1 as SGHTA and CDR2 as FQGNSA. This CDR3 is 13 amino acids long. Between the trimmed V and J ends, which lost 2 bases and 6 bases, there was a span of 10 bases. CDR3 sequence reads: CASSLRTNAEAFF. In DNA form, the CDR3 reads TGTGCCAGCAGCTTAAGAACAAACGCTGAAGCTTTCTTT.

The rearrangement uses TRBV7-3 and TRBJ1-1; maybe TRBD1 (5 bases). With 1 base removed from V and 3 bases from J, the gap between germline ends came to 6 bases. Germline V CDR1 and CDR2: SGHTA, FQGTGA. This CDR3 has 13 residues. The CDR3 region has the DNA TGTGCCAGCAGCTTAAGCAGGGACACTGAAGCTTTCTTT. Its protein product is CASSLSRDTEAFF.

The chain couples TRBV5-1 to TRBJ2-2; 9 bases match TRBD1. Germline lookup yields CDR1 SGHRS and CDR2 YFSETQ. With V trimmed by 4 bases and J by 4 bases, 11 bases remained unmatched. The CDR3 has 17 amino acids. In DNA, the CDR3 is TGCGCCAGCAGCGAAATTCCGGGACAGGGTGGCACCGGGGAGCTGTTTTTT. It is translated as CASSEIPGQGGTGELFF.

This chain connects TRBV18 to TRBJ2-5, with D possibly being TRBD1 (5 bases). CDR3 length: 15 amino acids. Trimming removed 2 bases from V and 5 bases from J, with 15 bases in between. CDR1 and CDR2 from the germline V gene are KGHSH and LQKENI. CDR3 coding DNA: TGTGCCAGCTCACCAAGAACAGGTGTGGGGGAGACCCAGTACTTC. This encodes CASSPRTGVGETQYF.

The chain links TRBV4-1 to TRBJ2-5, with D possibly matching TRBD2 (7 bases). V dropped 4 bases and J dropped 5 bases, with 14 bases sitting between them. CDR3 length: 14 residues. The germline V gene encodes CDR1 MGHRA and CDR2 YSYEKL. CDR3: CASSPLGGRETQYF. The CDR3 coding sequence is TGCGCCAGCAGCCCGCTCGGGGGGCGGGAGACCCAGTACTTC.

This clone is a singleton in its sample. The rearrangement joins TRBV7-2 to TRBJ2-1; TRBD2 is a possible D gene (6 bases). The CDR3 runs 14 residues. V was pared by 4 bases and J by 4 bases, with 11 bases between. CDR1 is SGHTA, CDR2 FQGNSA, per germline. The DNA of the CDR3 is TGTGCCAGCAGCTCGGGACTGACATACAATGAGCAGTTCTTC. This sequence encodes CASSSGLTYNEQFF.

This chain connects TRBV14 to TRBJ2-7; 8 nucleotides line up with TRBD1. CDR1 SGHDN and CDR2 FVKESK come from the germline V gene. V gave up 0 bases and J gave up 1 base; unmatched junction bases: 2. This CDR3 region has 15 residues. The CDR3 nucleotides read TGTGCCAGCAGCCAAGAACAGGGGGAATCCTACGAGCAGTACTTC. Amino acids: CASSQEQGESYEQYF.

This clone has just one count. The CDR3 DNA sequence: TGTGCCAGCTCACCGGACAGGGCCAAGAACACCATATATTTT. This sequence encodes CASSPDRAKNTIYF. V gene TRBV18 combines with J gene TRBJ1-3; 8 bases agree with TRBD1. The V gene's germline CDR1 is KGHSH and CDR2 LQKENI. This CDR3 region has 14 residues. With V trimmed by 3 bases and J by 7 bases, 5 bases remained unmatched.

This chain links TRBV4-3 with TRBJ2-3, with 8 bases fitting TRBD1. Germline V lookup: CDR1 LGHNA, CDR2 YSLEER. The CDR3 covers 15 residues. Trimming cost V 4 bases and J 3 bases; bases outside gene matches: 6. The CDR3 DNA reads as TGCGCCAGCAGCCTTTGGACAGGGCCGACAGATACGCAGTATTTT. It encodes CASSLWTGPTDTQYF.

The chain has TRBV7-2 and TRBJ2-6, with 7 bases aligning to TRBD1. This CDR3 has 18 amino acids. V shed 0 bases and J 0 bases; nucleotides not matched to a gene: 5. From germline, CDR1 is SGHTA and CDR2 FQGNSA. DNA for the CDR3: TGTGCCAGCAGCTTAGCGTGGACAGGATCCTCTGGGGCCAACGTCCTGACTTTC. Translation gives CASSLAWTGSSGANVLTF. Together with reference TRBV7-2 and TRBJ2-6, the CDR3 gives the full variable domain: GAGVSQSPSNKVTEKGKDVELRCDPISGHTALYWYRQSLGQGLEFLIYFQGNSAPDKSGLPSDRFSAERTGGSVSTLTIQRTQQEDSAVYLCASSLAWTGSSGANVLTFGAGSRLTVL.

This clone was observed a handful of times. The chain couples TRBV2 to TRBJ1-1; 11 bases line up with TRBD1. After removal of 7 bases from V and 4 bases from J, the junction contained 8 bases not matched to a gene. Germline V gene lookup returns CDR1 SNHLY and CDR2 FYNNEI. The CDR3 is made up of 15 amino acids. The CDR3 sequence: CASTWTGGAITEAFF. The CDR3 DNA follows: TGTGCCAGCACCTGGACAGGGGGCGCGATCACTGAAGCTTTCTTT.

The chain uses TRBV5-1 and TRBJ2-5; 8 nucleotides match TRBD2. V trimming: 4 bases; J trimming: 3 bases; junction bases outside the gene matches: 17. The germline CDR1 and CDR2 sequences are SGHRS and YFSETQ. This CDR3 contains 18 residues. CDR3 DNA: TGCGCCAGCAGCCCGCTAGGAGGTGGAGCGGGGGACAAAGAGACCCAGTACTTC. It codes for CASSPLGGGAGDKETQYF.

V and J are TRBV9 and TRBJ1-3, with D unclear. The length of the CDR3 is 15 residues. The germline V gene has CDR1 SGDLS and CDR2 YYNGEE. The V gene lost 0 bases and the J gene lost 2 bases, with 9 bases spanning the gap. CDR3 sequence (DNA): TGTGCCAGCAGCGTAGGCGGGATAACTGGAAACACCATATATTTT. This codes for CASSVGGITGNTIYF.

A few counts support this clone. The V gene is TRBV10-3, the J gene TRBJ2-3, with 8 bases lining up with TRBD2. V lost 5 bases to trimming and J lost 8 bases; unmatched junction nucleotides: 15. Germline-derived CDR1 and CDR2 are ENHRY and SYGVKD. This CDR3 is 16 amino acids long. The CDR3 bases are TGTGCCATCAGTCCGGGACTAGGGGGGCCGGTGGGTACGCAGTATTTT. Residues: CAISPGLGGPVGTQYF.

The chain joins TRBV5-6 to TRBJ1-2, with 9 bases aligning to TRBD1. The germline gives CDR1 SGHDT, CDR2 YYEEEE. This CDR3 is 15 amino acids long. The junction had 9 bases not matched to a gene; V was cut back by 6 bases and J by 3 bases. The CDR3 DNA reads TGTGCCAGCAACAACAGGGGGCAATATGACTATGGCTACACCTTC. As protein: CASNNRGQYDYGYTF.

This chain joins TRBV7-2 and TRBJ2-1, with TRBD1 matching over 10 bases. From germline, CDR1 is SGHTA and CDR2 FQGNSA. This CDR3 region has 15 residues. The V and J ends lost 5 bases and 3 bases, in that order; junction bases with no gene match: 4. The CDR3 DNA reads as TGTGCCAGCAGCCCCGGACAGGGGGGCTACAATGAGCAGTTCTTC. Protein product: CASSPGQGGYNEQFF.

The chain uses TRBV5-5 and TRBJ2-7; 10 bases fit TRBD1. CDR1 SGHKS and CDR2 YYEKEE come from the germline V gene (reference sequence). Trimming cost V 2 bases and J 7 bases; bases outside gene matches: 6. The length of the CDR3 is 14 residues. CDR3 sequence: CASSFSGTGAEQYF. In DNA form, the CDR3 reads TGTGCCAGCAGCTTCTCCGGGACAGGGGCAGAGCAGTACTTC.

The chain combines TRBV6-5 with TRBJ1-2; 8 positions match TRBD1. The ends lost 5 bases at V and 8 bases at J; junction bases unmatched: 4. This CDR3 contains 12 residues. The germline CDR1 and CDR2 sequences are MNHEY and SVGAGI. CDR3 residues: CASSQGASGYTF. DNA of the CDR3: TGTGCCAGCAGTCAGGGGGCGTCGGGCTACACCTTC.

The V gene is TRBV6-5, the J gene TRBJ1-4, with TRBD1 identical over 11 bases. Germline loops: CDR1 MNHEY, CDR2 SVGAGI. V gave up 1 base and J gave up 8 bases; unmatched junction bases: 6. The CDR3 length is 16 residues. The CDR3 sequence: CASSYLRTGGREKLFF. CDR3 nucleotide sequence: TGTGCCAGCAGTTACTTAAGGACAGGGGGCCGAGAAAAACTGTTTTTT.

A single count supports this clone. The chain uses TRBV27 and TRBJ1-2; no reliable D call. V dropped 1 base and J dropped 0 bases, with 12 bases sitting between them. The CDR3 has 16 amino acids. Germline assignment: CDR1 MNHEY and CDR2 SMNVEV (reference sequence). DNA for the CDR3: TGTGCCAGCAGTTTATTAAGTTCGGGGTCTAACTATGGCTACACCTTC. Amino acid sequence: CASSLLSSGSNYGYTF.

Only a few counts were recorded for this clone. CDR3 in amino acids: CAIRQGANYGYTF. The CDR3 bases are TGTGCCATCAGGCAGGGGGCTAACTATGGCTACACCTTC. The gene calls are TRBV10-3 and TRBJ1-2; TRBD1 aligns across 7 bases. Germline CDR1 and CDR2: ENHRY and SYGVKD. J lost 0 bases, V lost 6 bases, and 1 base had no gene match. The CDR3 consists of 13 residues.